The clone carrying this TCR beta chain was seen ten or more times. Its specificity is not known. The V gene end was trimmed by 7 bases and the J gene end by 9 bases; junction bases not matched to a gene: 11. The CDR3 consists of 13 residues. This sample is drawn from a study of T cells in Graves' hyperthyroidism and ophthalmopathy. The TCR beta CDR3 regions underwent amplification using RNA transcripts as the source. The TCR CDR3 first-round RT-PCR relied on the HTBI primer set. TCRdb used MiXCR to reprocess the multiplex PCR reads, holding one entry per CDR3 protein. The repertoire holds 450,000 to 700,000 distinct CDR3 sequences, with about 45% as singletons. Study results and caveats: Ophthalmopathy and stable hyperthyroidism were told apart by a 13 V-J model.

The sample comprised peripheral blood or thyroid tissue (not recorded which). The chain uses TRBV12-3 or TRBV12-4 and TRBJ2-5, with 7 bases lining up with TRBD1. The receptor comes from an adult woman with Graves' disease, either hyperthyroidism or ophthalmopathy (not recorded which). The CDR3 DNA reads as TGTGCCAGCACTCCCCGAGGGGGCGTGGCCCAGTACTTC. This translates into CASTPRGGVAQYF.